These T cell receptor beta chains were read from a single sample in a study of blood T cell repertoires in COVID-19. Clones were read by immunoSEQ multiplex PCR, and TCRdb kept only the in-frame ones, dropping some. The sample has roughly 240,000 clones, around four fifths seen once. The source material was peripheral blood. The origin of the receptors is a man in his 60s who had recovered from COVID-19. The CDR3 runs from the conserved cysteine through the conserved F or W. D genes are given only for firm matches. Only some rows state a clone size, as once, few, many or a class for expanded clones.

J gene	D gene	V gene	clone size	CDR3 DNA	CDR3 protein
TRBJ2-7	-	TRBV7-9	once	TGTGCCAGCAGCTTAGCCTATGGAGGAGAGCAGTACTTC	CASSLAYGGEQYF
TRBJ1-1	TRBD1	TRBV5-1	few	TGCGCCAGCAGCCCGGGGACAGGGGGACTAATGAACACTGAAGCTTTCTTT	CASSPGTGGLMNTEAFF
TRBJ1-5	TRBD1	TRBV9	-	TGTGCCAGCAGCGCGGGGACAGGGAATCAGCCCCAGCATTTT	CASSAGTGNQPQHF
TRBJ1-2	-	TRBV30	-	TGTGCCTTTAACCAGGTCCCAGCTAACTATGGCTACACCTTC	CAFNQVPANYGYTF
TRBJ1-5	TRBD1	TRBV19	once	TGTGCCAGCCAAACGACGGGACAGAGCAATCAGCCCCAGCATTTT	CASQTTGQSNQPQHF
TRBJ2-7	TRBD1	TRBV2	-	TGTGCCAGCACCCGGGACAGGAACTACGAGCAGTACTTC	CASTRDRNYEQYF
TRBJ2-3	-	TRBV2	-	TGTGCCAGCAGGACGGACGGGACTGATACGCAGTATTTT	CASRTDGTDTQYF
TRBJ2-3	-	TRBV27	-	TGTGCCAGCAGTTTAGGGGCTGGGGGGGATACGCAGTATTTT	CASSLGAGGDTQYF
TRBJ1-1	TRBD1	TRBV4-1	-	TGCGCCAGCAGCCAATGGACAGGGTCATCCACTGAAGCTTTCTTT	CASSQWTGSSTEAFF
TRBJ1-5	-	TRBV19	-	TGTGCCAGTAGTATACCCCCAAAGGCAGGGAGCAATCAGCCCCAGCATTTT	CASSIPPKAGSNQPQHF
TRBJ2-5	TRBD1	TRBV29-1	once	TGCAGCGCCGCCAGGCCAGGGGGCTGGGAGACCCAGTACTTC	CSAARPGGWETQYF
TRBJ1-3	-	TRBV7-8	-	TGTGCCAGCAGCTTAGGCGGGTATGGAAACACCATATATTTT	CASSLGGYGNTIYF
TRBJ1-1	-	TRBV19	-	TGTGCCAGTAGTATAGACGCCGGGGTTCGCGGCACTGAAGCTTTCTTT	CASSIDAGVRGTEAFF
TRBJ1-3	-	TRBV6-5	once	TGTGCCAGTGGATCAGGGTCAGCTGGAAACACCATATATTTT	CASGSGSAGNTIYF
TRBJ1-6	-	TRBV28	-	TGTGCCACCCGCGTGACAGGTCGGAATTCACCCCTCCACTTT	CATRVTGRNSPLHF
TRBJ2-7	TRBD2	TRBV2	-	TGTGCCAGCAGTGTGATGGTCGGATCCGGGACTAGCGGGAGAAGGAGGTCCTACGAGCAGTACTTC	CASSVMVGSGTSGRRRSYEQYF
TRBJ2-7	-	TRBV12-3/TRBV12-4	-	TGTGCCAGCAGTTTCTCTAGAACCTACGAGCAGTACTTC	CASSFSRTYEQYF
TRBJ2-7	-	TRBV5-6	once	TGTGCCAGCAGCTTGGGCAGGGCAGGCGAGCAGTACTTC	CASSLGRAGEQYF
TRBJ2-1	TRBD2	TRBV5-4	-	TGTGCCAGCAGCTCCCGGGGGCGGGGGGGTCCGTCAAGGGAGTTCTTC	CASSSRGRGGPSREFF
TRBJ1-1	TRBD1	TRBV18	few	TGTGCCAGCTCACCCCCGGGACAGCCTATGAACACTGAAGCTTTCTTT	CASSPPGQPMNTEAFF
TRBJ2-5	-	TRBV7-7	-	TGTGCCAGCAGCCTCCGCGGGGAAGAGACCCAGTACTTC	CASSLRGEETQYF
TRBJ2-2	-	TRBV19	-	TGTGCCAGTAGTATAGGGCAGGGTAACACCGGGGAGCTGTTTTTT	CASSIGQGNTGELFF
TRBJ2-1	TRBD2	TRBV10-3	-	TGTGCCATCAGTGATCCAACTAGCGGGACCTACAATGAGCAGTTCTTC	CAISDPTSGTYNEQFF
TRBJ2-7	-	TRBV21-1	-	TGTGCCAGCAGCAATGGGCCCCATTCTATTGAGCAGTACTTC	CASSNGPHSIEQYF
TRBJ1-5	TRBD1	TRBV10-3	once	TGTGCCATCAGTGACGTGGGACAGGGGATCCAGCCCCAGCATTTT	CAISDVGQGIQPQHF
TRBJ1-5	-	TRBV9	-	TGTGCCAGCAGCGTAGGGACAGAGGTCAATCAGCCCCAGCATTTT	CASSVGTEVNQPQHF
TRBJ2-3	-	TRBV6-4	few	TGTGCCAGCTCTGAGGTATGGGGCGACGATACGCAGTATTTT	CASSEVWGDDTQYF